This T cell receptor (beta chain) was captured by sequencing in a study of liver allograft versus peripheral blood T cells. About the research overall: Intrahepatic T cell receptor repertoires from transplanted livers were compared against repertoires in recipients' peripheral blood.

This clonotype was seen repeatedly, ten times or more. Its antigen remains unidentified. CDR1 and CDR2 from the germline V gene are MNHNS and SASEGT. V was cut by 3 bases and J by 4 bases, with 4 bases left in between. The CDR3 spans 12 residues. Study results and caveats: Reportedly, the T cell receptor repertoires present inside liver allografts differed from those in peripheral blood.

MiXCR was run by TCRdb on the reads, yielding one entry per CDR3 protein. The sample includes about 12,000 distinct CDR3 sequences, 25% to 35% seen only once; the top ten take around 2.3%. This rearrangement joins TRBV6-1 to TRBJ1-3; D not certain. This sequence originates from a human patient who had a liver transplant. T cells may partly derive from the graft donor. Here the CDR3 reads CASSDGGNTIYF. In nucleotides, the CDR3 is TGTGCCAGCAGTGATGGGGGAAACACCATATATTTT.